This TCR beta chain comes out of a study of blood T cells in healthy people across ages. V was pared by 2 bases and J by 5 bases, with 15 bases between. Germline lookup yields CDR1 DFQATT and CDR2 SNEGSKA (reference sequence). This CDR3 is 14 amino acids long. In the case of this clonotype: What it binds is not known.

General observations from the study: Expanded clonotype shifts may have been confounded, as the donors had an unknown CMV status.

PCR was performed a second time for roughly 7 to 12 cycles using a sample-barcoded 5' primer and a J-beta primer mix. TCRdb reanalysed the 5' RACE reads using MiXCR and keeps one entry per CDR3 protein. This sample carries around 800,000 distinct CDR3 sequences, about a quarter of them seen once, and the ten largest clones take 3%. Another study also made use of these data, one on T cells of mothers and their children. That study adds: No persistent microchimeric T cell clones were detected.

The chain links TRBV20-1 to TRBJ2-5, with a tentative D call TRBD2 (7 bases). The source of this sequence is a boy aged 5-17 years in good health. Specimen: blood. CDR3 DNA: TGCAGTGCTAGATGGCGGGGGCCAGGGGAGACCCAGTACTTC. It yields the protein CSARWRGPGETQYF.